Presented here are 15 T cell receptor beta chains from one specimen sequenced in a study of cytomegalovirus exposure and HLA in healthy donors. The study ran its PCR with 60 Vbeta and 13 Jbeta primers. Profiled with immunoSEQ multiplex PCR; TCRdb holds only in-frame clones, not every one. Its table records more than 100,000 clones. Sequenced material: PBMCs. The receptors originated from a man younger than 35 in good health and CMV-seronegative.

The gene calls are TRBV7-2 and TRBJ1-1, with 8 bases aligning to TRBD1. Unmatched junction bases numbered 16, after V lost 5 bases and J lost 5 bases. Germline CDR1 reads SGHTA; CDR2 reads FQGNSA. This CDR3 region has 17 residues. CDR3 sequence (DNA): TGTGCCAGCAGCCCGGTCGGGCAGGGGGCCCAAAGGACTGAAGCTTTCTTT. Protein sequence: CASSPVGQGAQRTEAFF.

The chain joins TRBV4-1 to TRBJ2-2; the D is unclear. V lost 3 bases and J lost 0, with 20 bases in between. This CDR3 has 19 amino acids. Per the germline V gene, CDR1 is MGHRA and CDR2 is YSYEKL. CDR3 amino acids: CASSHFPILLRTNTGELFF. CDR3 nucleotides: TGCGCCAGCAGCCATTTCCCCATACTGTTGCGTACGAACACCGGGGAGCTGTTTTTT.

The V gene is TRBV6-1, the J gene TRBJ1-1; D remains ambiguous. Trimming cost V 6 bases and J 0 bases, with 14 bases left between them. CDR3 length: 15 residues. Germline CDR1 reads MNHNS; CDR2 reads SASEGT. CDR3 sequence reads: CASSMTQFVNTEAFF. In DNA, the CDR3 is TGTGCCAGCAGCATGACACAATTTGTGAACACTGAAGCTTTCTTT.

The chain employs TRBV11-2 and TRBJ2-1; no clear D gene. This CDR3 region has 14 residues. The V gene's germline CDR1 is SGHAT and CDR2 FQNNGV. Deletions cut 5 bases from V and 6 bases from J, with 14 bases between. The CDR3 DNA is TGTGCCAGCAGCCTTCGTCATCGGTTCAATGAGCAGTTCTTC. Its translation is CASSLRHRFNEQFF.

The CDR3 here is CASTPDSYEQYF. In DNA form, the CDR3 reads TGTGCCAGTACCCCGGACAGCTACGAGCAGTACTTC. V gene TRBV19 combines with J gene TRBJ2-7; a possible D gene is TRBD1 (6 bases). The CDR3 is made up of 12 amino acids. V gave up 7 bases and J gave up 3 bases, with 10 bases separating them. Germline V gene lookup returns CDR1 LNHDA and CDR2 SQIVND (reference sequence).

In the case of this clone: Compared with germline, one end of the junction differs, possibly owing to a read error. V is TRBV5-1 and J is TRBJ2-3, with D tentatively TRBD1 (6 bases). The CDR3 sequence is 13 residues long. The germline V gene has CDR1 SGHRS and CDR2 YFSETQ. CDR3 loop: CVSSLGGGDTQYF. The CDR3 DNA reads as TGCGTCAGCAGCTTAGGGGGTGGAGATACGCAGTATTTT.

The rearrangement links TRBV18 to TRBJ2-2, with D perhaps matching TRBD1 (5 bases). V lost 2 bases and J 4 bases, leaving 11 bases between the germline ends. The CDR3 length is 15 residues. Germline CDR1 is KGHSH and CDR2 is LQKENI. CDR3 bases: TGTGCCAGCTCACCAGGCCAGGGTGTCACCGGGGAGCTGTTTTTT. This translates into CASSPGQGVTGELFF.

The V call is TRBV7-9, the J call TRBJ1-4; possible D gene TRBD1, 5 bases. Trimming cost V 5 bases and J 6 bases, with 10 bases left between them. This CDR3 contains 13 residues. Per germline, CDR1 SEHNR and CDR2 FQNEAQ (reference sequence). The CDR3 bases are TGTGCCAGCAGCCGGGACTCGGATGAAAAACTGTTTTTT. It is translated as CASSRDSDEKLFF. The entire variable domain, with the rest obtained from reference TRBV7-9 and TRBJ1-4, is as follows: DTGVSQNPRHKITKRGQNVTFRCDPISEHNRLYWYRQTLGQGPEFLTYFQNEAQLEKSRLLSDRFSAERPKGSFSTLEIQRTEQGDSAMYLCASSRDSDEKLFFGSGTQLSVL.

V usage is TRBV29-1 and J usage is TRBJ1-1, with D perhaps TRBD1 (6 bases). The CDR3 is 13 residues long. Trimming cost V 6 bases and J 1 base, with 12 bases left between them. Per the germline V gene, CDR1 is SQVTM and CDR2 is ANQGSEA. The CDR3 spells CSVAGTSNTEAFF. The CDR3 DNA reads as TGCAGCGTGGCCGGGACATCGAACACTGAAGCTTTCTTT.

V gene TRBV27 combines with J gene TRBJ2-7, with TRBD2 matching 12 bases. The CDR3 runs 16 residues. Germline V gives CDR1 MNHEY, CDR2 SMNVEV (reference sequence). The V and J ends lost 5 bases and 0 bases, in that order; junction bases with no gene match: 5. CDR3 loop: CASSKWTSGASYEQYF. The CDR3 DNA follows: TGTGCCAGCAGTAAATGGACTAGCGGGGCCTCCTACGAGCAGTACTTC.

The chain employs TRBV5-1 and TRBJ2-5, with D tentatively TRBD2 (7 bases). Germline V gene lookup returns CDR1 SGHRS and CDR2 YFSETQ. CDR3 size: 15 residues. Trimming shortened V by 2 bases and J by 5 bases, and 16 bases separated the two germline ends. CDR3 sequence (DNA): TGCGCCAGCAGCTTTAGACGGGGGGCAGGGGAGACCCAGTACTTC. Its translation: CASSFRRGAGETQYF.

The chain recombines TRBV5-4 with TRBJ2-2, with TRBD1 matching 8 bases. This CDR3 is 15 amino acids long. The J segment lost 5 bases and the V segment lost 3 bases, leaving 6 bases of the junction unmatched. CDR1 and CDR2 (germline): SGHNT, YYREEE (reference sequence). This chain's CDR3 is CASSSQGARTGELFF. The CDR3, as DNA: TGTGCCAGCAGCTCTCAGGGGGCGAGGACCGGGGAGCTGTTTTTT. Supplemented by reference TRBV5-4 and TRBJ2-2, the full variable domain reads ETGVTQSPTHLIKTRGQQVTLRCSSQSGHNTVSWYQQALGQGPQFIFQYYREEENGRGNFPPRFSGLQFPNYSSELNVNALELDDSALYLCASSSQGARTGELFFGEGSRLTVL.

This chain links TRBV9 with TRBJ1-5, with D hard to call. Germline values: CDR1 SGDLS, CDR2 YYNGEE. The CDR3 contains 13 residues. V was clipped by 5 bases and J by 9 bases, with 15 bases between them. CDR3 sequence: CASSEGDLRPQHF. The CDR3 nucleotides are TGTGCCAGCAGTGAGGGAGACCTCCGGCCCCAGCATTTT.

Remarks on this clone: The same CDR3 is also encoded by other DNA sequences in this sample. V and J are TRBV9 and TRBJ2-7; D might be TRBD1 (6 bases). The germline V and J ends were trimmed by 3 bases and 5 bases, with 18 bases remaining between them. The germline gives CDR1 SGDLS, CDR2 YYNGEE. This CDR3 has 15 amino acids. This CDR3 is CASSATTGILDEQYF. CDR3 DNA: TGTGCCAGCAGCGCGACCACAGGGATCCTAGACGAGCAGTACTTC.

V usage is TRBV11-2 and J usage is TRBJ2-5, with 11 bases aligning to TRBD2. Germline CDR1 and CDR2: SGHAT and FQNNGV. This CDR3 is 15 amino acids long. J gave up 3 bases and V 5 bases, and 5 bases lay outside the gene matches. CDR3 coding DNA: TGTGCCAGCAGCCCCGGGACTAGCGGAAAAGAGACCCAGTACTTC. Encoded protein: CASSPGTSGKETQYF.